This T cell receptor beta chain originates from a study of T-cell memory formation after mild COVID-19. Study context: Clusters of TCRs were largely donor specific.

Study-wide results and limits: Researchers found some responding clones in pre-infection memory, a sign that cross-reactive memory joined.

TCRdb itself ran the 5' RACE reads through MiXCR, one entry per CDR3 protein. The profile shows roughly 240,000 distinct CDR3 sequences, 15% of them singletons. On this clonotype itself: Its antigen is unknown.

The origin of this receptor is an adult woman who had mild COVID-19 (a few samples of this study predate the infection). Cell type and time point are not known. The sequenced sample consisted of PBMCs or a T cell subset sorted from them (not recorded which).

The CDR3 DNA sequence: TGCGCCAGCAGCCAAGCTGCTCGGGCTAGCGGGGGGGACAATGAGCAGTTCTTC. Encoded protein: CASSQAARASGGDNEQFF. The chain uses TRBV4-1 and TRBJ2-1; 12 bases are a match to TRBD2. CDR1 is MGHRA, CDR2 YSYEKL, per germline. The CDR3 consists of 18 residues. The junction had 9 bases not matched to a gene; V was cut back by 1 base and J by 5 bases.